These 29 T cell receptor beta chains were sequenced from one sample in a study of T cells expressing NK-cell markers. Reanalyzing the 5' RACE reads, TCRdb keeps one entry per CDR3 protein, without DNA. Its clone listing holds about 390,000 distinct CDR3 sequences. Sequenced input: blood T cells: a sorted CD56 or NKG2C T cell subset, CD4+ or CD8+ T cells, or bulk PBMC T cells (not recorded which). Receptors were obtained from a woman between 50 and 59 years old in good health.

The chain uses TRBV6-5 and TRBJ2-2; checking the TCRdb D call of TRBD2 is not possible without DNA. The CDR3 runs 19 residues. The germline gives CDR1 MNHEY, CDR2 SVGAGI. CDR3 sequence: CASSYSYGLAGLLAGELFF.

The chain employs TRBV3-1 and TRBJ2-1; the TRBD2 assignment by TCRdb is unverifiable without DNA. The length of the CDR3 is 14 residues. CDR1 LGHDT and CDR2 YNNKEL come from the germline V gene (reference sequence). CDR3 amino acids: CASSQRREGNEQFF.

The J gene is TRBJ2-2, the V gene TRBV15; TCRdb indicates TRBD1, and absent DNA this call remains unverified. Per the germline V gene, CDR1 is LNHNV and CDR2 is YYDKDF (reference sequence). The CDR3 length is 15 residues. This CDR3 is CATSADFARTGELFF.

The J gene is TRBJ2-5, the V gene TRBV19. The CDR3 is 16 amino acids. The germline V gene has CDR1 LNHDA and CDR2 SQIVND (reference sequence). The CDR3 spells CASSISLGSLIETQYF.

The CDR3 spells CSVVRANNEQFF. This chain joins TRBV29-1 and TRBJ2-1; TCRdb lists TRBD1, though no DNA is available to test this call. Germline V gives CDR1 SQVTM, CDR2 ANQGSEA. CDR3 length equals 12 residues.

The V call is TRBV10-3, the J call TRBJ1-3; TCRdb outputs TRBD1, but without DNA this stays unchecked. The CDR3 has 14 amino acids. Per germline, CDR1 ENHRY and CDR2 SYGVKD. CDR3 residues: CAITQGDSGNTIYF.

The chain has TRBV7-9 and TRBJ1-6; TCRdb indicates TRBD1, and absent DNA this call remains unverified. This CDR3 is built from 17 residues. The V gene's germline CDR1 is SEHNR and CDR2 FQNEAQ (reference sequence). The CDR3 is CASSFGTGDIVVSPLHF. Based on the CDR3 plus reference TRBV7-9 and TRBJ1-6, the full variable domain is DTGVSQNPRHKITKRGQNVTFRCDPISEHNRLYWYRQTLGQGPEFLTYFQNEAQLEKSRLLSDRFSAERPKGSFSTLEIQRTEQGDSAMYLCASSFGTGDIVVSPLHFGNGTRLTVT.

The gene calls are TRBV7-8 and TRBJ2-1; TCRdb calls TRBD1, which cannot be checked without DNA. Germline CDR1 is SGHVS and CDR2 is FQNEAQ. The CDR3 loop spans 14 amino acids. The CDR3 loop reads CASSFTGGRGEQFF.

V is TRBV29-1 and J is TRBJ2-1; checking the TCRdb D call of TRBD2 is not possible without DNA. Germline V CDR1 and CDR2: SQVTM, ANQGSEA. CDR3 size: 14 residues. Here the CDR3 reads CSAASGSSYNEQFF.

This chain uses TRBV20-1 with TRBJ2-1; TCRdb outputs TRBD2, but without DNA this stays unchecked. CDR3 length equals 13 residues. The germline CDR1 and CDR2 sequences are DFQATT and SNEGSKA (reference sequence). CDR3: CSGSASGIHEQFF.

The chain carries TRBV20-1 and TRBJ2-1; TCRdb's D call of TRBD1 is untestable without DNA. The CDR3 runs 14 residues. The germline V gene encodes CDR1 DFQATT and CDR2 SNEGSKA (reference sequence). CDR3 protein: CSARGGGTINEQFF.

The rearrangement links TRBV5-1 to TRBJ2-2; there is no DNA to check the TCRdb D call of TRBD2. Per germline, CDR1 SGHRS and CDR2 YFSETQ. There are 18 residues in the CDR3. The CDR3 sequence: CASSLFEVSGLPTGELFF. The variable domain in full, with the rest retrieved from reference TRBV5-1 and TRBJ2-2, is KAGVTQTPRYLIKTRGQQVTLSCSPISGHRSVSWYQQTPGQGLQFLFEYFSETQRNKGNFPGRFSGRQFSNSRSEMNVSTLELGDSALYLCASSLFEVSGLPTGELFFGEGSRLTVL.

The chain recombines TRBV2 with TRBJ1-6; TCRdb's D call of TRBD1 is untestable without DNA. The CDR3 has 14 residues. Germline CDR1 and CDR2: SNHLY and FYNNEI. CDR3 sequence: CASAQDRSGSPLHF.

The chain is built from TRBV29-1 and TRBJ2-2; TCRdb's D call of TRBD2 is untestable without DNA. Germline CDR1 and CDR2: SQVTM and ANQGSEA. CDR3 length: 14 amino acids. CDR3 protein: CSAGPGQSTGELFF.

The chain has TRBV11-2 and TRBJ2-5; the D call from TCRdb, TRBD2, cannot be confirmed without DNA. The CDR3 loop spans 15 amino acids. Germline lookup yields CDR1 SGHAT and CDR2 FQNNGV. The CDR3 is CASSSSSGRYETQYF.

The V call is TRBV2, the J call TRBJ1-5. The CDR3 sequence is 17 residues long. Germline CDR1 reads SNHLY; CDR2 reads FYNNEI. The CDR3 protein is CASSEWRSDLSNQPQHF. Looking up the rest from reference TRBV2 and TRBJ1-5 gives the full variable domain: EPEVTQTPSHQVTQMGQEVILRCVPISNHLYFYWYRQILGQKVEFLVSFYNNEISEKSEIFDDQFSVERPDGSNFTLKIRSTKLEDSAMYFCASSEWRSDLSNQPQHFGDGTRLSIL.

The chain joins TRBV12-3 or TRBV12-4 to TRBJ2-1; checking the TCRdb D call of TRBD2 is not possible without DNA. This CDR3 is 16 amino acids long. The CDR3: CASSAFPSRGNNEQFF.

V and J are TRBV6-5 and TRBJ1-5; the TCRdb D gene call, TRBD1, has no DNA to confirm it. Germline CDR1 MNHEY, CDR2 SVGAGI. The CDR3 spans 13 residues. CDR3 in amino acids: CASSWTGDQPQHF.

The gene calls are TRBV3-1 and TRBJ2-2. This CDR3 comprises 14 residues. Looked up from germline, CDR1 is LGHDT and CDR2 is YNNKEL (reference sequence). The CDR3 spells CASSQDVGASGLFF.

The V and J genes are TRBV4-1 and TRBJ2-5. The CDR3 has 15 residues. The V gene's germline CDR1 is MGHRA and CDR2 YSYEKL. This CDR3 is CASSQDAGWQETQYF.

The chain recombines TRBV10-3 with TRBJ2-5; the TCRdb D gene call, TRBD1, has no DNA to confirm it. Per the germline V gene, CDR1 is ENHRY and CDR2 is SYGVKD. The CDR3 extends over 13 amino acids. The CDR3 loop reads CATATEIQETQYF.

The V and J genes are TRBV7-3 and TRBJ2-2; TCRdb indicates TRBD1, and absent DNA this call remains unverified. The V gene's germline CDR1 is SGHTA and CDR2 FQGTGA. This CDR3 region has 16 residues. CDR3 loop: CASSLLVGRYPGELFF.

The V call is TRBV30, the J call TRBJ2-5; without DNA, the TCRdb call of TRBD2 cannot be checked. Looked up from germline, CDR1 is GTSNPN and CDR2 is SVGIG (reference sequence). CDR3 size: 14 residues. The CDR3 reads CAWSLLAGHETQYF.

This sequence joins TRBV4-1 and TRBJ2-1; TCRdb calls TRBD1, which cannot be checked without DNA. Germline values: CDR1 MGHRA, CDR2 YSYEKL. The CDR3 has 16 residues. CDR3 region: CASSPRGSGKGDEQFF.

This chain connects TRBV18 to TRBJ2-1; the D gene TCRdb calls, TRBD2, cannot be checked with no DNA. Germline V gene data show CDR1 as KGHSH and CDR2 as LQKENI. This CDR3 comprises 16 residues. The CDR3 reads CASSPPGTSGANEQFF. Full variable domain (outside the CDR3, taken from reference TRBV18 and TRBJ2-1): NAGVMQNPRHLVRRRGQEARLRCSPMKGHSHVYWYRQLPEEGLKFMVYLQKENIIDESGMPKERFSAEFPKEGPSILRIQQVVRGDSAAYFCASSPPGTSGANEQFFGPGTRLTVL.

The chain recombines TRBV20-1 with TRBJ2-7. Germline assignment: CDR1 DFQATT and CDR2 SNEGSKA (reference sequence). The CDR3 has 12 residues. This CDR3 reads CSARDPSREQYF.

The chain employs TRBV3-1 and TRBJ2-2. This CDR3 contains 14 residues. Per germline, CDR1 LGHDT and CDR2 YNNKEL (reference sequence). CDR3 sequence reads: CASSQARPTGELFF.

The gene calls are TRBV18 and TRBJ2-6. Germline-derived CDR1 and CDR2 are KGHSH and LQKENI. This CDR3 is 12 amino acids long. The CDR3 sequence: CASSRVPNVLTF.

The chain links TRBV12-3 or TRBV12-4 to TRBJ2-5; TCRdb picks TRBD1, but there is no DNA to check that call. The CDR3 is 14 amino acids. CDR3 amino acids: CASGRVGGQETQYF.